This TCR beta chain was identified in a study of response to subunit inactivated influenza vaccine. Points from the study as a whole: Authors suggested each seasonal influenza vaccination recruits few new T cells.

There are 15 residues in the CDR3. Losses at the gene ends were 6 bases for V and 5 bases for J; bases not matched to a gene: 10. TCRdb reprocessed the RT-PCR reads via MiXCR and lists one record per CDR3 protein. The data show under 550,000 distinct CDR3 sequences, with roughly 8.2% seen just once and roughly 13% held by the top ten. This clonotype was seen a handful of times. Its specificity is not known. Sequenced here: PBMCs from blood, sampled less than 30 months after vaccination. The chain recombines TRBV12-3 or TRBV12-4 with TRBJ2-7; 10 bases are a match to TRBD1. The TCR comes from a man between 45 and 75 years old who received an inactivated influenza vaccine. The CDR3 reads CASRPPGQGIHEQYF. The CDR3 DNA sequence: TGTGCCAGCAGGCCTCCGGGACAGGGGATACACGAGCAGTACTTC.